This TCR beta chain was documented in a study of early T cells in non-severe SARS-CoV-2 infection (dated by TCRdb to the early 2020s). Notes on the research overall: Because TCR sequencing relied on bulk RNA taken from unsorted whole blood, pairing of alpha and beta chains was not possible. The study at large found these results: Matching against VDJdb was skewed toward anti-spike CD8 responses, likely underestimated virus-specific expansions, and missed private and CD4 specificities.

Library preparation used 5' RACE. Sequencing relied on a NextSeq 500. The TCR library protocol attached unique molecular identifiers to individual cDNA molecules to correct for sequencing error and PCR bias. Both TCR alpha and beta chains were sequenced, and tight co-correlation was observed between alpha and beta sequence abundances in each sample. Turning to the authors' computational methods: Decombinator V4 was used to annotate the V gene, J gene and CDR3 of the TCR sequences. Expanded TCRs were defined as changing significantly between any two time points under a Poisson model with p below 0.0001. TCR abundances were normalised to the total number of TCRs sequenced per sample and were expressed as counts per million. MAIT TCRs were defined by TRAV1-2 paired with TRAJ12, TRAJ20 or TRAJ33, and iNKT TCRs by TRAV10 paired with TRAJ18. A search of VDJdb, accessed on 1 November 2021, was run for TCRs annotated to CMV, EBV and SARS-CoV-2, with TCRs annotated for multiple antigens excluded. Using fastp at Q25 and MiXCR, TCRdb reprocessed the public reads and kept productive beta chains. Each entry merges the rows of one CDR3 protein and shows their most common DNA and genes. In this record, the V and J calls reflect TCRdb's handling and not the investigators' own analysis. The sample table lists approximately 73,000 distinct CDR3 sequences, approximately 10% of them with a count of one. The leading ten clones occupy approximately 4.5% of the sample.

Set within a cohort of healthcare workers in London, UK, this nested case-control study involved weekly PCR testing of nasopharyngeal swabs along with blood sampling. Healthcare workers were recruited during the week of the UK lockdown, between 23 and 31 March 2020, and followed weekly for up to roughly 15 weeks. Points on this clonotype: Its recognized antigen is unknown. Per-nucleotide qualities are absent, and no much larger clonotype sits a single base away.

Inclusive of the bounding cysteine and phenylalanine, the CDR3 is 16 residues long. The DNA shown is the 48-base CDR3, in frame from base 1. For this chain, trimming is 0 bases at the V end and 4 bases at the J end, and the number of junction bases without a gene match is 6. Taken from the germline V gene, the CDR1 and CDR2 loops are SGDLS and YYNGEE. Sequenced input: whole blood. The chain was built from TRBV9 and TRBJ2-2; 7 bases in the middle match TRBD1. The sequence was collected from an adult who was a healthcare worker with PCR-confirmed SARS-CoV-2 infection or an uninfected control (not recorded which). The CDR3 region: CASSVAPTGSTGELFF. Here is the DNA: TGTGCCAGCAGCGTAGCTCCGACAGGGAGCACCGGGGAGCTGTTTTTT.